The following is a T cell receptor beta chain sequence with its context. The CDR3 runs 14 residues. The V gene end was trimmed by 7 bases and the J gene end by 9 bases; junction bases not matched to a gene: 12. Germline V gene data show CDR1 as MNHEY and CDR2 as SVGAGI. This specimen belongs to a study of blood T cell repertoires in COVID-19. Profiled with immunoSEQ multiplex PCR; TCRdb holds only in-frame clones, not every one. This table holds tens of thousands of clones, 86% found once. Sequenced sample: peripheral blood. The chain combines TRBV6-5 with TRBJ1-5, with 7 bases that match TRBD1. This TCR was sampled from a woman of 80 years or more with acute or convalescent COVID-19. For the CDR3, the DNA is TGTGCCAGCATCGTGGGACAGAGCTTTGGGCCCCAGCATTTT. It encodes CASIVGQSFGPQHF.